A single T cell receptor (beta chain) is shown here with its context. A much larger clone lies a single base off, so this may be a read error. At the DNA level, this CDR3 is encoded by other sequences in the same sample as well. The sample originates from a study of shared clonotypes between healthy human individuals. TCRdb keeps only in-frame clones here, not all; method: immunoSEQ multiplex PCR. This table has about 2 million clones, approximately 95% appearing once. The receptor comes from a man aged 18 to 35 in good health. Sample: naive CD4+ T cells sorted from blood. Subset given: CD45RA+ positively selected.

The CDR3 spells CASSASGGVTEAFF. The CDR3 nucleotides read TGCGCCAGCAGCGCGTCAGGGGGCGTCACTGAGGCTTTCTTT. V is TRBV5-1 and J is TRBJ1-1; TRBD1 matches at 8 bases. The CDR3 contains 14 residues. Germline loops: CDR1 SGHRS, CDR2 YFSETQ. The full variable domain, rest sourced from reference TRBV5-1 and TRBJ1-1, is KAGVTQTPRYLIKTRGQQVTLSCSPISGHRSVSWYQQTPGQGLQFLFEYFSETQRNKGNFPGRFSGRQFSNSRSEMNVSTLELGDSALYLCASSASGGVTEAFFGQGTRLTVV.